This note documents a single T cell receptor beta chain sequence. Antigen: not known. This sample was taken from a study of T cell responses to AZD1222 COVID-19 vaccine. Study findings and constraints: Dominant CD4 TCR responses targeted spike regions 160-218 and 743-854. Only a handful of AZD1222 recipients, five to seven in all, had baseline seropositivity. Most donors were white British, females outnumbered males, and clonal diversity was possibly underestimated.

The protocol was immunoSEQ multiplex PCR, while the TCRdb copy is restricted to in-frame clones and leaves out a portion. The sample lists around 100,000 clones, approximately 90% occurring once. The specimen comprised peripheral blood, sampled 28 days after the second AZD1222 dose. The clonotype originates from an adult who received the AZD1222 COVID-19 vaccine.

The CDR3 DNA reads as TGTGCCAGTAGTATTAGTTCTAGCGCTATAAACAATGAGCAGTTCTTC. This encodes CASSISSSAINNEQFF. The V gene is TRBV19, the J gene TRBJ2-1; D possibly corresponds to TRBD2 (6 bases). CDR3 length: 16 residues. Germline V gene data show CDR1 as LNHDA and CDR2 as SQIVND (reference sequence). The V end lost 3 bases, the J end lost 5 bases, and 17 bases lay between the germline ends.